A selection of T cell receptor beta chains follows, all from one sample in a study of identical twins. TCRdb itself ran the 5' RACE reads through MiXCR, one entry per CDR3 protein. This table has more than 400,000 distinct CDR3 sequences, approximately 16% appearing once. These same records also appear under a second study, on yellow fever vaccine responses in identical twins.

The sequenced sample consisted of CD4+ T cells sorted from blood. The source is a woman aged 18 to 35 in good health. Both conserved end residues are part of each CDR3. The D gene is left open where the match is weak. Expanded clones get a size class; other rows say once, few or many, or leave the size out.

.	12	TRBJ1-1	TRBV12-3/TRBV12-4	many	TGTGCCAGCAGAACCACGGGAACTGAAGCTTTCTTT	CASRTTGTEAFF
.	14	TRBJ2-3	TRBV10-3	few	TGTGCCATCAGTGGGCACCCAAGCACAGATACGCAGTATTTT	CAISGHPSTDTQYF
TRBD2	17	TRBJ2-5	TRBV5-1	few	TGCGCCAGCAGCTCCTCACTAGCGGGGTCGTACCAAGAGACCCAGTACTTC	CASSSSLAGSYQETQYF
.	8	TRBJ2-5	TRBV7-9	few	TGTGCCAGCAGCCCAGCCGTCTTC	CASSPAVF
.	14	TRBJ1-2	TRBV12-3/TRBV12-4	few	TGTGCCAGCAGTCACCGGACCGAGAACTATGGCTACACCTTC	CASSHRTENYGYTF
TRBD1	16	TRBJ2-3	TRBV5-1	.	TGCGCCAGCAGCTTCCTGGGGGACAGGAACACAGATACGCAGTATTTT	CASSFLGDRNTDTQYF
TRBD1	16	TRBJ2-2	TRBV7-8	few	TGTGCCAGCAGCCTAAAAGGGACAGCGAACACCGGGGAGCTGTTTTTT	CASSLKGTANTGELFF
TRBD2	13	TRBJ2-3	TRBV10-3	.	TGTGCCATCTTCGGGGGGGAGACAGATACGCAGTATTTT	CAIFGGETDTQYF
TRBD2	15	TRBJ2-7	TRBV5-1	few	TGCGCCAGCAGCTTGAACACGGGAGGGCCTTACGAGCAGTACTTC	CASSLNTGGPYEQYF
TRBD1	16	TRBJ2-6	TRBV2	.	TGTGCCAGCAGTGTAGGGGGCCTCGAGGGGGCCAACGTCCTGACTTTC	CASSVGGLEGANVLTF
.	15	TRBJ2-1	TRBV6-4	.	TGTGCCAGCAGTGACCTAGCTAGCGAACTCAATGAGCAGTTCTTC	CASSDLASELNEQFF
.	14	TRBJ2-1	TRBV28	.	TGTGCCACCCTGGGAGCCGACCTCTACAATGAGCAGTTCTTC	CATLGADLYNEQFF
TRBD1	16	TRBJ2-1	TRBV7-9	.	TGTGCCAGCAGCTTAGGTCGACAGGGGTCCTACAATGAGCAGTTCTTC	CASSLGRQGSYNEQFF
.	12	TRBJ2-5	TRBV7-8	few	TGTGCCAGCAGTAGGGACACCGAGACCCAGTACTTC	CASSRDTETQYF
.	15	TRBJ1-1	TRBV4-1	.	TGCGCCAGCAGCCAAGATAGGACACTTAACACTGAAGCTTTCTTT	CASSQDRTLNTEAFF
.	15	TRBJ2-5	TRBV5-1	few	TGCGCCAGCAGCTCAGGGCCGGGCAGCCAAGAGACCCAGTACTTC	CASSSGPGSQETQYF
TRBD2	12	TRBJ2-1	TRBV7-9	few	TGTGCCAGCGAGGGAAGCGGGGTTGAGCAGTTCTTC	CASEGSGVEQFF
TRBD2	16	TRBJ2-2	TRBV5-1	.	TGCGCCAGCAGCTTGGACGCGGGGGGGAACACCGGGGAGCTGTTTTTT	CASSLDAGGNTGELFF
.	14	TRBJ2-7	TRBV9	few	TGTGCCAGCAGCGTAGCTTTTGGCTCGGGGGAGCAGTACTTC	CASSVAFGSGEQYF
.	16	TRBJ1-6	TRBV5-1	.	TGCGCCAGCAGTAACCCCGGGGCCACGGCGGGATCACCCCTCCACTTT	CASSNPGATAGSPLHF
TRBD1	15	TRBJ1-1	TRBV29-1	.	TGCAGCGGAAAATCCGGGACAGGGGGGACCACTGAAGCTTTCTTT	CSGKSGTGGTTEAFF
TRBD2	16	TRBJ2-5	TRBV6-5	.	TGTGCCAGCAGTTACCTAGCGGGGACAAGAAAAGAGACCCAGTACTTC	CASSYLAGTRKETQYF
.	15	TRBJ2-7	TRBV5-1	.	TGCGCCAGCAGCTTGGGGGCAGGTCCCGGCTACGAGCAGTACTTC	CASSLGAGPGYEQYF
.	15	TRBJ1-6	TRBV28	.	TGTGCCAGTTTCAGTCGGACTGGGGCAAACTCACCCCTCCACTTT	CASFSRTGANSPLHF
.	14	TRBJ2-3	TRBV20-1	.	TGCAGTGCTAGAGGTCCCAGGAGCACAGATACGCAGTATTTT	CSARGPRSTDTQYF
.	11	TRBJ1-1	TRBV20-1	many	TGCAGTGTCCTCAGGGTTACTGAAGCTTTCTTT	CSVLRVTEAFF
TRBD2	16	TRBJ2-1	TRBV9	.	TGTGCCAGCAGCGTAGAGCGGGGGGCCCTCTACAATGAGCAGTTCTTC	CASSVERGALYNEQFF
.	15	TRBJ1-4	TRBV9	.	TGTGCCAGCAGCGTAGGCATTGAGGTAAAAGAAAAACTGTTTTTT	CASSVGIEVKEKLFF
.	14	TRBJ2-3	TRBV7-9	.	TGTGCCAGCAGCGTGGACTCCTCGGGGGATACGCAGTATTTT	CASSVDSSGDTQYF
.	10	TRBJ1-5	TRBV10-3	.	TGTGCCACAAGCAATCAGCCCCAGCATTTT	CATSNQPQHF
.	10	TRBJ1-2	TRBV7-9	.	TGTGCCAGCAGCCCGACAGAGCACACCTTC	CASSPTEHTF
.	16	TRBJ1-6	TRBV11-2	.	TGTGCCAGCAGCCAACAGGGTCGGGCTAATAATTCACCCCTCCACTTT	CASSQQGRANNSPLHF
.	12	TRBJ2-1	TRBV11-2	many	TGTGCCAGCACTGGACAGATCGATGAGCAGTTCTTC	CASTGQIDEQFF
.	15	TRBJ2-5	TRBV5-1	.	TGCGCCAGCAGCTTGGGGGGGATCGCAACGGAGACCCAGTACTTC	CASSLGGIATETQYF
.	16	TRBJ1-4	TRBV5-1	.	TGCGCCAGCAGCTTGGTAGGGGGGCAGATTAATGAAAAACTGTTTTTT	CASSLVGGQINEKLFF
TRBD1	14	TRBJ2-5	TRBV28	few	TGTGCCACCTGGGACAGGATTTACCAAGAGACCCAGTACTTC	CATWDRIYQETQYF
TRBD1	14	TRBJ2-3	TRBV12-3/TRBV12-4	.	TGTGCCAGCAGGAAGACAGGGGGCACAGATACGCAGTATTTT	CASRKTGGTDTQYF
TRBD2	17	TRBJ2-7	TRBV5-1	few	TGCGCCAGCAGCTTTTCAACTAGCGACCTATCCTCCTACGAGCAGTACTTC	CASSFSTSDLSSYEQYF
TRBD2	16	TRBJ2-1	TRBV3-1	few	TGTGCCAGCAGCTATGGTGGGACTAGCGGGAGAAATGAGCAGTTCTTC	CASSYGGTSGRNEQFF
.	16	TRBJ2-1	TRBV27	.	TGTGCCAGCACCGCTAAGCGGGTGAGCTCCTACAATGAGCAGTTCTTC	CASTAKRVSSYNEQFF
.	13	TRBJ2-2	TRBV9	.	TGTGCCAGCAGCGTAAAGAACACCGGGGAGCTGTTTTTT	CASSVKNTGELFF
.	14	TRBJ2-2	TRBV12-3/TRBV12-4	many	TGTGCCAGCAGGGTGGGACAGAACACCGGGGAGCTGTTTTTT	CASRVGQNTGELFF
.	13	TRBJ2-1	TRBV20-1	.	TGCAGTGCTCCGGGACTTACCTACAATGAGCAGTTCTTC	CSAPGLTYNEQFF
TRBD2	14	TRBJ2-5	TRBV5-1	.	TGCGCCAGCACCTCCTGGGGGGGGGAAGAGACCCAGTACTTC	CASTSWGGEETQYF
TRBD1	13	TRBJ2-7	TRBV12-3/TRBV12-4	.	TGTGCCAGCAGGAAGGGACAGAACTACGAGCAGTACTTC	CASRKGQNYEQYF
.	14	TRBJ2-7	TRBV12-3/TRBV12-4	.	TGTGCCAGCAAGGGGGGGCTAGCCACCTACGAGCAGTACTTC	CASKGGLATYEQYF
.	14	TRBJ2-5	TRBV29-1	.	TGCAGCGTACGAGGGGGTATCCCGGAAGAGACCCAGTACTTC	CSVRGGIPEETQYF
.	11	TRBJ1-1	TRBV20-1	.	TGCAGTGAGGGCTCGAGCACTGAAGCTTTCTTT	CSEGSSTEAFF
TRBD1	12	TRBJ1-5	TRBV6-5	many	TGTGCCAGCTGGAGGGGGCAGGGGCCCCAGCATTTT	CASWRGQGPQHF
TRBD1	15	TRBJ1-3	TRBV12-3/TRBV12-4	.	TGTGCCAGCAGTCGGACAGGGGGCACCGAAAACACCATATATTTT	CASSRTGGTENTIYF
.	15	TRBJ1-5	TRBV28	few	TGTGCCAGCAGTTTATTAGCCGAATACAATCAGCCCCAGCATTTT	CASSLLAEYNQPQHF
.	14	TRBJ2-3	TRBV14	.	TGTGCCAGCAGCCAAGGGCCCTACACAGATACGCAGTATTTT	CASSQGPYTDTQYF
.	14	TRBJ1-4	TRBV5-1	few	TGCGCCAGCAGCGGTGGGGGATTTAATGAAAAACTGTTTTTT	CASSGGGFNEKLFF
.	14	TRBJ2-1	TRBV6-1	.	TGTGCCAGCTTTCCCTGGTTAGCGGCCAATGAGCAGTTCTTC	CASFPWLAANEQFF